This T cell receptor (beta chain) came from a study of molecular identifiers for immune sequencing clone quantification. Study outcomes and limitations: Among about 1 million naive cells, as was reported, spiked Jurkat TCR RNA from one cell was detectable.

This clonotype was found many times. Its specificity is not known. V shed 1 base and J 7 bases; nucleotides not matched to a gene: 5. This CDR3 is built from 15 residues. Germline V lookup: CDR1 SEHNR, CDR2 FQNEAQ (reference sequence). Sorting captured naive CD8 T cells as CD8+CD4-CCR7+CD45RA+. MiXCR, applied by TCRdb to the PCR reads, yields one record per CDR3 protein. The sample includes about 65,000 distinct CDR3 sequences, about a fifth of them seen just once. Sequencing was carried out using naive CD8+ T cells from blood, with Jurkat cell RNA spiked in. Subset meaning: FACS-sorted CD8+CD4-CCR7+CD45RA+ naive T cells. V usage is TRBV7-9 and J usage is TRBJ2-5; TRBD2 agrees at 11 bases. The sequence was collected from a human donor in good health. Some libraries in this study had Jurkat cell RNA spiked in. Written as DNA, the CDR3 is TGTGCCAGCAGCTTAGTTACGGGACTAGCGGTGACCCAGTACTTC. This translates into CASSLVTGLAVTQYF.